This TCR beta chain originates from a study of cytomegalovirus exposure and HLA in healthy donors. Findings and caveats of the study: In a later analysis, TCR beta V- and J-gene trimming showed a link to a missense DCLRE1C variant.

The CDR3 consists of 13 residues. Looked up from germline, CDR1 is SGHNT and CDR2 is YYREEE (reference sequence). The J segment lost 6 bases and the V segment lost 5 bases, leaving 5 bases of the junction unmatched. This clone was found once. What it recognizes is unknown. The primer mix had 60 Vbeta and 13 Jbeta primers. Here immunoSEQ multiplex PCR was the method, and the copy in TCRdb shows in-frame clones only, minus some. The table shows about 200,000 clones, with about 75% occurring only once. V gene TRBV5-4 combines with J gene TRBJ2-7, with 10 bases identical to TRBD1. This TCR derives from a man between 18 and 35 years old in good health and CMV-seronegative. Sequenced: PBMCs. CDR3 coding DNA: TGTGCCAGCAGTGGACAGGGGGGGTTCGAGCAGTACTTC. This translates into CASSGQGGFEQYF. Complete variable domain (other parts from reference TRBV5-4 and TRBJ2-7): ETGVTQSPTHLIKTRGQQVTLRCSSQSGHNTVSWYQQALGQGPQFIFQYYREEENGRGNFPPRFSGLQFPNYSSELNVNALELDDSALYLCASSGQGGFEQYFGPGTRLTVT.